The 21 T cell receptor beta chains listed next were all sequenced from one sample in a study of blood T cell repertoires in COVID-19. Generated by immunoSEQ multiplex PCR, the TCRdb table keeps only in-frame clones and is missing some. This sample has under 200,000 clones, with about 80% found just once. The sequenced sample consisted of PBMCs or T cells enriched from blood (not recorded which). Receptors were obtained from a woman in her sixties or seventies with acute COVID-19.

In this sample, this clone turned up a few times. The J gene is TRBJ2-2, the V gene TRBV5-5; 9 bases align to TRBD1. Germline values: CDR1 SGHKS, CDR2 YYEKEE (reference sequence). CDR3 size: 15 residues. The ends lost 1 base at V and 6 bases at J; junction bases unmatched: 4. In nucleotides, the CDR3 is TGTGCCAGCAGCTTGAGGACAGGGGAAGCCGGGGAGCTGTTTTTT. Its protein product is CASSLRTGEAGELFF.

This sequence joins TRBV7-2 and TRBJ2-7, with 10 positions matching TRBD1. This CDR3 is 15 amino acids long. CDR1 and CDR2 from the germline V gene are SGHTA and FQGNSA. The trim removed 5 bases at V and 0 bases at J, leaving 4 bases unmatched. The CDR3 here is CASSPRQGASYEQYF. DNA of the CDR3: TGTGCCAGCAGCCCCCGACAGGGGGCCTCCTACGAGCAGTACTTC.

The J gene is TRBJ1-4, the V gene TRBV19; possible D gene TRBD1, 6 bases. This CDR3 is 11 amino acids long. Trimming took off 9 bases at V and 12 bases at J, with 14 bases between the two ends. Germline CDR1 is LNHDA and CDR2 is SQIVND (reference sequence). The CDR3 loop reads CASLTGLELFF. The CDR3 nucleotides are TGTGCCAGCCTTACAGGGTTGGAACTGTTTTTT.

This chain joins TRBV5-5 and TRBJ1-2, with a weak D call TRBD1 (6 bases). CDR1 SGHKS and CDR2 YYEKEE come from the germline V gene (reference sequence). The CDR3 extends over 15 amino acids. Trimming removed 1 base at V and 6 bases at J, with 16 bases between. This chain's CDR3 is CASSLSVQGHHGYTF. DNA for the CDR3: TGTGCCAGCAGCTTGAGCGTACAGGGTCACCATGGCTACACCTTC. The complete variable domain, with remaining parts taken from reference TRBV5-5 and TRBJ1-2, reads DAGVTQSPTHLIKTRGQQVTLRCSPISGHKSVSWYQQVLGQGPQFIFQYYEKEERGRGNFPDRFSARQFPNYSSELNVNALLLGDSALYLCASSLSVQGHHGYTFGSGTRLTVV.

This clone was seen a single time. The junction departs from germline at one end; a sequencing error may be responsible. The CDR3 region is CASRRTGEITEAFF. As DNA, the CDR3 is TGTGCGAGTAGAAGGACGGGGGAAATCACTGAAGCTTTCTTT. The chain links TRBV19 to TRBJ1-1; possible D gene TRBD1, 5 bases. This CDR3 is 14 amino acids long. Germline CDR1 is LNHDA and CDR2 is SQIVND (reference sequence). Combining the CDR3 with reference TRBV19 and TRBJ1-1 gives the whole variable domain DGGITQSPKYLFRKEGQNVTLSCEQNLNHDAMYWYRQDPGQGLRLIYYSQIVNDFQKGDIAEGYSVSREKKESFPLTVTSAQKNPTAFYLCASRRTGEITEAFFGQGTRLTVV.

CDR3 protein: CASSLIEEASYEQYF. The CDR3 nucleotides read TGTGCCAGCAGCTTAATAGAGGAGGCCTCCTACGAGCAGTACTTC. The chain is built from TRBV7-9 and TRBJ2-7; tentatively, D is TRBD2 (5 bases). Germline V gene sequence: CDR1 SEHNR, CDR2 FQNEAQ (reference sequence). The CDR3 extends over 15 amino acids. Trimming took off 2 bases at V and 0 bases at J, with 11 bases between the two ends. Drawing the rest from reference TRBV7-9 and TRBJ2-7, the complete variable domain is DTGVSQNPRHKITKRGQNVTFRCDPISEHNRLYWYRQTLGQGPEFLTYFQNEAQLEKSRLLSDRFSAERPKGSFSTLEIQRTEQGDSAMYLCASSLIEEASYEQYFGPGTRLTVT.

The chain combines TRBV20-1 with TRBJ1-2; D unresolved. The V end was cut by 6 bases, the J end by 8 bases, with 13 bases between. Germline V lookup: CDR1 DFQATT, CDR2 SNEGSKA (reference sequence). The CDR3 runs 11 residues. The CDR3 nucleotides read TGCAGTGCCAGCCCCCGGCGGGGCTACACCTTC. Translation gives CSASPRRGYTF.

The chain recombines TRBV3-1 (or the pseudogene TRBV3-2) with TRBJ2-1; 10 bases map to TRBD2. Trimming at V came to 4 bases and at J to 4 bases, leaving 4 bases not matched to a gene. The CDR3 runs to 15 residues. CDR1 and CDR2 from the germline V gene are LGHDT and YNNKEL (reference sequence). Here the CDR3 reads CASSPGLAVYNEQFF. The CDR3 DNA follows: TGTGCCAGCAGCCCAGGACTAGCGGTGTACAATGAGCAGTTCTTC.

In this sample, this clone turned up many times. J is TRBJ2-3 and V is TRBV29-1; D not resolved. The germline gives CDR1 SQVTM, CDR2 ANQGSEA. V lost 7 bases to trimming and J lost 3 bases, with 5 bases between them. The CDR3 has 10 residues. Written as DNA, the CDR3 is TGCAGCGCCCGTACAGATACGCAGTATTTT. It encodes CSARTDTQYF.

J is TRBJ2-7 and V is TRBV7-2; a possible D gene is TRBD2 (5 bases). Germline V gene data show CDR1 as SGHTA and CDR2 as FQGNSA. Trimming cost V 5 bases and J 7 bases, with 15 bases left between them. The CDR3 has 13 residues. In DNA, the CDR3 is TGTGCCAGCAGCGCGGACGGGGAAAGGGAGCAGTACTTC. Protein product: CASSADGEREQYF.

This clone was picked up one time. The chain uses TRBV9 and TRBJ1-1; 8 positions agree with TRBD1. Germline V gives CDR1 SGDLS, CDR2 YYNGEE. The CDR3 sequence is 16 residues long. Unmatched junction bases numbered 13, after V lost 4 bases and J lost 5 bases. The CDR3 region has the DNA TGTGCCAGCAGCCCCAGTGGTCAGGGGGCGCGTACTGAAGCTTTCTTT. Its translation is CASSPSGQGARTEAFF.

This CDR3 reads CASSQDLSREGYEQYV. Written as DNA, the CDR3 is TGCGCCAGCAGCCAAGACCTGAGCAGGGAGGGGTACGAGCAGTACGTC. The chain joins TRBV4-3 to TRBJ2-7, with 7 bases lining up with TRBD2. CDR3 length: 16 amino acids. The V gene's germline CDR1 is LGHNA and CDR2 YSLEER. Trimming removed 0 bases from V and 4 bases from J; junction bases left unmatched: 9.

The chain uses TRBV5-1 and TRBJ2-7; TRBD1 aligns across 10 bases. The trim removed 3 bases at V and 2 bases at J, leaving 2 bases unmatched. Germline V lookup: CDR1 SGHRS, CDR2 YFSETQ. The CDR3 spans 14 residues. CDR3 protein: CASSSGQGPYEQYV. In DNA, the CDR3 is TGCGCCAGCAGCTCGGGACAGGGGCCCTACGAGCAGTACGTC.

The chain is built from TRBV5-4 and TRBJ2-2; 7 bases map to TRBD1. Germline values: CDR1 SGHNT, CDR2 YYREEE (reference sequence). The V gene end was trimmed by 1 base and the J gene end by 7 bases; junction bases not matched to a gene: 10. CDR3 size: 16 residues. The CDR3 is CASSLNSRGLGGELFF. The CDR3 DNA reads as TGTGCCAGCAGCTTGAATTCCAGGGGGTTGGGCGGGGAGCTGTTTTTT.

The chain has TRBV5-1 and TRBJ1-3, with a tentative D call TRBD1 (6 bases). Deletions cut 5 bases from V and 6 bases from J, with 21 bases between. From germline, CDR1 is SGHRS and CDR2 YFSETQ. This CDR3 is built from 16 residues. The CDR3 sequence is CASSLNAGTRVNTIYF. For the CDR3, the DNA is TGCGCCAGCAGTTTGAATGCCGGGACAAGGGTAAACACCATATATTTT. The whole variable domain, remainder taken from reference TRBV5-1 and TRBJ1-3, is KAGVTQTPRYLIKTRGQQVTLSCSPISGHRSVSWYQQTPGQGLQFLFEYFSETQRNKGNFPGRFSGRQFSNSRSEMNVSTLELGDSALYLCASSLNAGTRVNTIYFGEGSWLTVV.

This clone occurred once. The rearrangement links TRBV5-1 to TRBJ1-2; D unclear. Germline V lookup: CDR1 SGHRS, CDR2 YFSETQ. V gave up 0 bases and J gave up 3 bases, with 6 bases separating them. This CDR3 region has 13 residues. CDR3 sequence reads: CASSLGGDYGYTF. CDR3 nucleotide sequence: TGCGCCAGCAGCTTGGGTGGAGACTATGGCTACACCTTC.

This clone appeared a single time. For the CDR3, the DNA is TGTGCCAGCAGCTTGGGCACCACAAATGAAAAACTGTTTTTT. Translation: CASSLGTTNEKLFF. J is TRBJ1-4 and V is TRBV5-6; D call uncertain. Between the trimmed V and J ends, which lost 0 bases and 5 bases, there was a span of 8 bases. This CDR3 is built from 14 residues. Per germline, CDR1 SGHDT and CDR2 YYEEEE.

V usage is TRBV7-2 and J usage is TRBJ2-7; 7 nucleotides align to TRBD2. The germline CDR1 and CDR2 sequences are SGHTA and FQGNSA. The J segment lost 2 bases and the V segment lost 5 bases, leaving 9 bases of the junction unmatched. The CDR3 totals 15 residues. The CDR3 sequence is CASSISGLVAYEQYF. The CDR3 DNA is TGTGCCAGCAGCATCTCCGGACTAGTGGCCTACGAGCAGTACTTC.

The rearrangement links TRBV7-9 to TRBJ2-1, with D possibly matching TRBD2 (6 bases). The CDR3 is 14 residues long. V was cut by 5 bases and J by 3 bases, with 11 bases left in between. Germline assignment: CDR1 SEHNR and CDR2 FQNEAQ (reference sequence). CDR3 protein: CASSQRLVYNEQFF. CDR3 sequence (DNA): TGTGCCAGCAGCCAGCGACTAGTCTACAATGAGCAGTTCTTC.

V and J are TRBV27 and TRBJ2-7; TRBD1 agrees at 7 bases. Trimming removed 6 bases from V and 4 bases from J; junction bases left unmatched: 9. Looked up from germline, CDR1 is MNHEY and CDR2 is SMNVEV (reference sequence). This CDR3 comprises 14 residues. This chain's CDR3 is CASSRQGRGYEQYV. CDR3 coding DNA: TGTGCCAGCAGCCGACAGGGTCGTGGGTACGAGCAGTACGTC.

This clone was detected only once. The rearrangement joins TRBV18 to TRBJ1-5; a weak D match, TRBD1 (5 bases). The length of the CDR3 is 15 residues. Germline CDR1 reads KGHSH; CDR2 reads LQKENI. V dropped 2 bases and J dropped 4 bases, with 12 bases sitting between them. In DNA form, the CDR3 reads TGTGCCAGCTCACCATGGAGGGGCCCTAATCAGCCCCAGCATTTT. Translation gives CASSPWRGPNQPQHF. The variable domain in full, completed from reference TRBV18 and TRBJ1-5, reads NAGVMQNPRHLVRRRGQEARLRCSPMKGHSHVYWYRQLPEEGLKFMVYLQKENIIDESGMPKERFSAEFPKEGPSILRIQQVVRGDSAAYFCASSPWRGPNQPQHFGDGTRLSIL.